The rows below give T cell receptor beta chains drawn from one sample of a study of blood T cell repertoires in COVID-19. Clones were sequenced by immunoSEQ multiplex PCR, and TCRdb holds only the in-frame ones, with some missing. The sample has roughly 240,000 clones; about nine tenths are singletons. The specimen was PBMCs or T cells enriched from blood (not recorded which). The receptors here all came from a woman between 25 and 40 years old with acute COVID-19. Both conserved end residues are part of each CDR3. A D gene is named only where the DNA matches it firmly. Some rows have no size entry. The others give once, few or many, or a class for an expanded clone.

CDR3 length	V gene	J gene	clone size	D gene	CDR3 protein	CDR3 DNA
14	TRBV5-1	TRBJ2-1	-	-	CASSLEAQNNEQFF	TGCGCCAGCAGCCTGGAGGCACAGAACAATGAGCAGTTCTTC
17	TRBV10-3	TRBJ2-5	-	TRBD2	CAISESPAGDPGETQYF	TGTGCCATCAGTGAGTCGCCAGCGGGGGACCCGGGGGAGACCCAGTACTTC
13	TRBV10-3	TRBJ1-6	-	-	CAIRSSYNSPLHF	TGTGCCATCAGGAGCTCCTATAATTCACCCCTCCACTTT
12	TRBV24-1	TRBJ2-5	-	-	CATIEAKETQYF	TGTGCCACCATTGAGGCAAAAGAGACCCAGTACTTC
14	TRBV3-1/TRBV3-2	TRBJ1-1	-	-	CASSQQTGSTEAFF	TGTGCCAGCAGCCAGCAGACAGGCAGCACTGAAGCTTTCTTT
13	TRBV12-3/TRBV12-4	TRBJ2-5	-	-	CASRLANLETQYF	TGTGCCAGCAGACTAGCAAATCTAGAGACCCAGTACTTC
13	TRBV2	TRBJ1-2	-	-	CASLSRGNYGYTF	TGTGCCAGCCTTAGCCGGGGAAACTATGGCTACACCTTC
16	TRBV12-5	TRBJ2-5	-	-	CASGLVTGAGQETQYF	TGTGCTAGTGGTTTGGTAACTGGGGCAGGGCAAGAGACCCAGTACTTC
12	TRBV19	TRBJ1-1	-	-	CASSISPSEAFF	TGTGCCAGTAGTATTAGTCCGTCTGAAGCTTTCTTT
14	TRBV4-3	TRBJ2-2	-	-	CASSFRQATGELFF	TGCGCCAGCAGCTTTCGACAGGCGACCGGGGAGCTGTTTTTT
16	TRBV10-3	TRBJ2-3	-	TRBD2	CAISGNSGGRTDTQYF	TGTGCCATCAGTGGAAATAGCGGGGGCCGGACAGATACGCAGTATTTT
12	TRBV12-3/TRBV12-4	TRBJ2-1	-	TRBD2	CASREAGVEQFF	TGTGCCAGCAGAGAGGCGGGGGTTGAGCAGTTCTTC
14	TRBV14	TRBJ2-7	-	TRBD1	CASSQNRGLHEQYF	TGTGCCAGCAGCCAAAACAGGGGTCTCCACGAGCAGTACTTC
15	TRBV4-3	TRBJ2-1	-	TRBD2	CASSTRGGAYNEQFF	TGCGCCAGCAGCACCCGGGGGGGGGCCTACAATGAGCAGTTCTTC
16	TRBV27	TRBJ1-3	-	TRBD1	CASRSNRGSPGNTIYF	TGTGCCAGCAGATCGAACAGGGGATCCCCTGGAAACACCATATATTTT
15	TRBV5-1	TRBJ1-5	few	-	CASSLDGYSNQPQHF	TGCGCCAGCAGCTTAGACGGGTATAGCAATCAGCCCCAGCATTTT
16	TRBV5-1	TRBJ2-3	once	TRBD2	CASSSPKAGATDTQYF	TGCGCCAGCAGCTCCCCGAAAGCGGGGGCCACAGATACGCAGTATTTT
15	TRBV3-1/TRBV3-2	TRBJ2-7	-	-	CASSLFAGYSYEQYF	TGTGCCAGCAGCCTTTTCGCAGGGTACTCCTACGAGCAGTACTTC
18	TRBV5-8	TRBJ1-5	few	TRBD1	CARHFGNGGQGGNQPQHF	TGTGCCAGACACTTCGGGAATGGAGGACAGGGGGGCAATCAGCCCCAGCATTTT
15	TRBV13	TRBJ1-1	-	-	CASSSPTVRNTEAFF	TGTGCCAGCAGCTCCCCGACAGTGAGGAACACTGAAGCTTTCTTT
14	TRBV5-6	TRBJ2-7	-	TRBD1	CASSGIGTDYEQYF	TGTGCCAGCAGCGGGATCGGGACAGACTACGAGCAGTACTTC
19	TRBV11-2	TRBJ1-5	few	TRBD1	CASSLWGQGRGTRNQPQHF	TGTGCCAGCAGCTTATGGGGACAGGGGCGCGGTACCCGCAATCAGCCCCAGCATTTT
14	TRBV2	TRBJ2-5	-	-	CASSERGPQETQYF	TGTGCCAGCAGTGAAAGGGGTCCCCAAGAGACCCAGTACTTC
17	TRBV27	TRBJ1-1	few	-	CATHRGRGKGMNTEAFF	TGTGCCACTCACCGGGGGAGGGGAAAGGGGATGAACACTGAAGCTTTCTTT
13	TRBV6-2/TRBV6-3	TRBJ2-5	few	TRBD2	CASSLSGQETQYF	TGTGCCAGCAGTCTTAGCGGGCAAGAGACCCAGTACTTC
16	TRBV25-1	TRBJ1-5	-	-	CASSGDGGLGNQPQHF	TGTGCCAGCAGTGGGGACGGGGGGTTAGGTAATCAGCCCCAGCATTTT
16	TRBV19	TRBJ2-1	-	-	CASTRYGLAPNNEQFF	TGTGCCAGTACCCGGTACGGGCTAGCGCCTAACAATGAGCAGTTCTTC
16	TRBV6-5	TRBJ1-4	-	TRBD1	CASSYGGRGLNEKLFF	TGTGCCAGCAGTTACGGGGGAAGGGGGCTTAATGAAAAACTGTTTTTT
16	TRBV5-1	TRBJ1-3	-	TRBD1	CASSPHRQGSGNTIYF	TGCGCCAGCAGTCCCCACCGACAGGGCTCTGGAAACACCATATATTTT
16	TRBV6-4	TRBJ2-1	-	TRBD1	CASREFGTGDYNEQFF	TGTGCCAGCAGAGAATTCGGAACAGGGGACTACAATGAGCAGTTCTTC
16	TRBV23-1	TRBJ1-2	-	-	CASSQLNDILPRGYTF	TGCGCCAGCAGTCAATTAAATGACATCTTGCCTCGTGGCTACACCTTC
15	TRBV19	TRBJ2-7	once	-	CASSQSTDLSGEQYF	TGTGCCAGTAGTCAGTCGACAGACCTTTCGGGCGAGCAGTACTTC
16	TRBV2	TRBJ2-1	-	TRBD2	CASRERERGAVYEQFF	TGTGCCAGCAGAGAGAGGGAGCGGGGGGCGGTCTATGAGCAGTTCTTC
16	TRBV25-1	TRBJ2-1	-	-	CASSEYFPDSNDEQFF	TGTGCCAGCAGTGAATATTTTCCGGATAGCAACGATGAGCAGTTCTTC
15	TRBV30	TRBJ2-3	-	TRBD1	CAWRSGTGRTDTQYF	TGTGCCTGGAGGTCCGGGACAGGGCGCACAGATACGCAGTATTTT
14	TRBV6-5	TRBJ2-5	-	TRBD2	CATATSGGQETQYF	TGTGCCACTGCGACTAGCGGGGGGCAAGAGACCCAGTACTTC
14	TRBV29-1	TRBJ2-3	-	-	CSVGGGRGADTQYF	TGCAGCGTTGGGGGGGGCAGGGGCGCAGATACGCAGTATTTT
15	TRBV7-2	TRBJ1-2	-	-	CASSLNRGSNYGYTF	TGTGCCAGCAGCCTGAATAGGGGGTCTAACTATGGCTACACCTTC
15	TRBV9	TRBJ1-5	-	-	CASSVGVTPGQPQHF	TGTGCCAGCAGCGTAGGGGTGACCCCAGGTCAGCCCCAGCATTTT
15	TRBV14	TRBJ1-1	once	-	CASSPERRMNTEAFF	TGTGCCAGCAGCCCAGAGCGGAGGATGAACACTGAAGCTTTCTTT
13	TRBV7-9	TRBJ1-5	few	-	CASRGVGNQPQHF	TGTGCCAGCAGAGGGGTTGGCAATCAGCCCCAGCATTTT
14	TRBV6-5	TRBJ1-1	once	-	CASSYAGGNTEAFF	TGTGCCAGCAGTTACGCGGGTGGGAACACTGAAGCTTTCTTT
15	TRBV7-8	TRBJ1-2	-	-	CASSLVGGVNYGYTF	TGTGCCAGCAGCTTAGTAGGGGGGGTTAACTATGGCTACACCTTC
14	TRBV3-1/TRBV3-2	TRBJ1-2	-	TRBD1	CASSQAGTDNGYTF	TGTGCCAGCAGCCAAGCAGGGACAGATAATGGCTACACCTTC
11	TRBV20-1	TRBJ1-5	once	-	CSAWGGGAQHF	TGCAGTGCTTGGGGAGGGGGGGCCCAGCATTTT
15	TRBV6-5	TRBJ1-1	once	TRBD1	CASSTRDRGNTEAFF	TGTGCCAGCAGTACCCGGGACAGGGGTAACACTGAAGCTTTCTTT
13	TRBV5-1	TRBJ2-7	few	TRBD2	CASSPTSGVEQYF	TGCGCCAGCAGCCCGACTAGCGGGGTCGAGCAGTACTTC
15	TRBV4-1	TRBJ1-4	-	TRBD1	CASSQGQGAVEKLFF	TGCGCCAGCAGCCAAGGACAGGGGGCGGTTGAAAAACTGTTTTTT
13	TRBV19	TRBJ2-1	-	TRBD2	CASSVSGGNEQFF	TGTGCCAGTAGCGTCTCGGGGGGCAATGAGCAGTTCTTC